This TCR beta chain originates from a study of neoadjuvant anti-PD-1 for oral cavity cancer. Time point indicated: after neoadjuvant nivolumab, at surgical resection. Analysis of PBMCs was direct, with no culture step. This clone was observed a few times. Assay used: immunoSEQ multiplex PCR; TCRdb lists only in-frame clones, some missing. The sample lists 8,000 or so clones, about 62% occurring once. This specimen was PBMCs, taken after nivolumab (anti-PD-1) treatment. The origin of this receptor is a person aged 35 to 85 with oral cavity squamous cell carcinoma.

The CDR3 is CASRSGARGILNTEAFF. As DNA, the CDR3 is TGTGCCAGTAGGTCAGGGGCGCGCGGCATACTGAACACTGAAGCTTTCTTT. The rearrangement links TRBV19 to TRBJ1-1, with D maybe TRBD1 (6 bases). From germline, CDR1 is LNHDA and CDR2 SQIVND (reference sequence). This CDR3 has 17 residues. V was clipped by 6 bases and J by 0 bases, with 20 bases between them.